Presented here are 9 T cell receptor beta chains from one specimen sequenced in a study of shared clonotypes between healthy human individuals. TCRdb's copy holds only in-frame clones and misses some; the assay was immunoSEQ multiplex PCR. The sample yields more than 2,000,000 clones, approximately 95% seen once. The sequencing input was naive CD4+ T cells from PBMCs. The sample's subset: CD45RA+ positively selected. The receptors originated from a man between 18 and 29 years old in good health. Some clones in this sample may be carry-over from other donors' samples.

The gene calls are TRBV7-2 and TRBJ2-7; D gene unclear. The V gene's germline CDR1 is SGHTA and CDR2 FQGNSA. CDR3 length: 15 residues. V was pared by 4 bases and J by 6 bases, with 19 bases between. In nucleotides, the CDR3 is TGTGCCAGCAGCTACGGACCTCAACGGCCGGGCGAGCAGTACTTC. This sequence encodes CASSYGPQRPGEQYF.

This rearrangement joins TRBV9 to TRBJ1-4, with a weak D call TRBD1 (6 bases). CDR1 is SGDLS and CDR2 is YYNGEE in the germline V gene. The CDR3 loop spans 17 amino acids. Deletions cut 4 bases from V and 0 bases from J, with 16 bases between. CDR3: CASSPFPGTTTNEKLFF. CDR3 in DNA: TGTGCCAGCAGCCCCTTCCCAGGGACAACAACTAATGAAAAACTGTTTTTT.

The V call is TRBV9, the J call TRBJ2-7; TRBD2 matches 8 bases. V shed 4 bases, J shed 3 bases, and the junction held 6 bases outside the gene matches. This CDR3 spans 14 amino acids. Looked up from germline, CDR1 is SGDLS and CDR2 is YYNGEE. The CDR3 nucleotides read TGTGCCAGCAGCCCTCGGCGGGGGGACTACGAGCAGTACTTC. As protein: CASSPRRGDYEQYF.

Details on this clone: Other DNA sequences of this sample code for an identical CDR3. The J gene is TRBJ2-5, the V gene TRBV5-1, with 7 nucleotides matching TRBD2. The germline V gene has CDR1 SGHRS and CDR2 YFSETQ. After removal of 2 bases from V and 5 bases from J, the junction contained 3 bases not matched to a gene. The CDR3 consists of 13 residues. The CDR3 protein is CASSFGGGETQYF. The CDR3 bases are TGCGCCAGCAGCTTCGGGGGAGGGGAGACCCAGTACTTC.

The chain is built from TRBV5-6 and TRBJ1-2; no clear D. Germline CDR1 and CDR2: SGHDT and YYEEEE. The CDR3 length is 15 residues. Trimming removed 1 base from V and 2 bases from J, with 12 bases in between. DNA for the CDR3: TGTGCCAGCAGCTTGATGACAACTTCAAACTATGGCTACACCTTC. Translated: CASSLMTTSNYGYTF.

DNA for the CDR3: TGTGCCTGGAGTAGGGACAGGGGTAGCTCCTACGAGCAGTACTTC. It translates to CAWSRDRGSSYEQYF. This chain joins TRBV30 and TRBJ2-7, with 10 bases fitting TRBD1. CDR1 is GTSNPN and CDR2 is SVGIG in the germline V gene (reference sequence). The V segment lost 2 bases and the J segment 0 bases; nucleotides outside the gene matches: 4. This CDR3 region has 15 residues. The full variable domain, its missing parts supplied by reference TRBV30 and TRBJ2-7, is SQTIHQWPATLVQPVGSPLSLECTVEGTSNPNLYWYRQAAGRGLQLLFYSVGIGQISSEVPQNLSASRPQDRQFILSSKKLLLSDSGFYLCAWSRDRGSSYEQYFGPGTRLTVT.

The chain carries TRBV11-2 and TRBJ2-5, with TRBD1 identical over 10 bases. CDR3 length equals 15 residues. Losses at the gene ends were 6 bases for V and 4 bases for J; bases not matched to a gene: 8. CDR1 is SGHAT, CDR2 FQNNGV, per germline. In DNA, the CDR3 is TGTGCCAGCAGTTTAAAGACAGGGGGCCTAGAGACCCAGTACTTC. This encodes CASSLKTGGLETQYF.

The chain employs TRBV30 and TRBJ1-6; the D is unclear. Trimming shortened V by 0 bases and J by 10 bases, and 19 bases separated the two germline ends. Looked up from germline, CDR1 is GTSNPN and CDR2 is SVGIG (reference sequence). The CDR3 contains 16 residues. Here the CDR3 reads CAWSVGGGGLNSPLHF. CDR3 DNA sequence: TGTGCCTGGAGTGTCGGAGGAGGAGGGTTAAACTCACCCCTCCACTTT.

The rearrangement joins TRBV29-1 to TRBJ1-2; 8 nucleotides match TRBD1. With V trimmed by 4 bases and J by 7 bases, 5 bases remained unmatched. Germline V gives CDR1 SQVTM, CDR2 ANQGSEA. The CDR3 extends over 12 amino acids. CDR3 residues: CSVARQGSGYTF. The DNA of the CDR3 is TGCAGCGTTGCTAGACAGGGGTCTGGCTACACCTTC. Complete variable domain (other parts from reference TRBV29-1 and TRBJ1-2): SAVISQKPSRDICQRGTSLTIQCQVDSQVTMMFWYRQQPGQSLTLIATANQGSEATYESGFVIDKFPISRPNLTFSTLTVSNMSPEDSSIYLCSVARQGSGYTFGSGTRLTVV.